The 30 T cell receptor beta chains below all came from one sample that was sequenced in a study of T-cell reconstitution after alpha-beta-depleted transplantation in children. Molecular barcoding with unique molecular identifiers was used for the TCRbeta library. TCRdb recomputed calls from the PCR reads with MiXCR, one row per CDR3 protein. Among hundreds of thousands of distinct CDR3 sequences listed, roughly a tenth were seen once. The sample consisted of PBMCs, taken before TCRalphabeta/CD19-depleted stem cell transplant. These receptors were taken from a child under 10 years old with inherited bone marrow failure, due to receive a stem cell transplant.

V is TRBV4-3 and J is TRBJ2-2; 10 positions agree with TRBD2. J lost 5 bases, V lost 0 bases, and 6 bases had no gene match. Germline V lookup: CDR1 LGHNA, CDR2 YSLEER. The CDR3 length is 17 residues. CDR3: CASSQEPQREGTGELFF. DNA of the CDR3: TGCGCCAGCAGCCAAGAGCCCCAGCGGGAGGGTACCGGGGAGCTGTTTTTT.

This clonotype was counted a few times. The CDR3 coding sequence is TGCAGTGCTAGGGAGGACCAAAGGGCCCCTATAGCCAAAAACATTCAGTACTTC. Translating it yields CSAREDQRAPIAKNIQYF. The chain employs TRBV20-1 and TRBJ2-4, with D possibly matching TRBD2 (5 bases). This CDR3 comprises 18 residues. Trimming stripped 3 bases from V and 0 bases from J, with 21 bases between. The germline CDR1 and CDR2 sequences are DFQATT and SNEGSKA (reference sequence).

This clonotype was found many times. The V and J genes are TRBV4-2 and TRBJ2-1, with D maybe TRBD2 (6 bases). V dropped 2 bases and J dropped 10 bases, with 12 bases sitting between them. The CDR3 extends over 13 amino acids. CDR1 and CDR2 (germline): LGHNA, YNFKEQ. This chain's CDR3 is CASSQTPGLEQFF. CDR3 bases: TGTGCCAGCAGCCAAACTCCGGGACTCGAGCAGTTCTTC.

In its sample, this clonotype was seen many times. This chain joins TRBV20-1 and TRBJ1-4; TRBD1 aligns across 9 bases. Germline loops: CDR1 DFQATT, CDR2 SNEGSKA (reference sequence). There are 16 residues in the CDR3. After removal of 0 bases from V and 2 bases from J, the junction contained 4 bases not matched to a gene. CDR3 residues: CSARDLQGATNEKLFF. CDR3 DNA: TGCAGTGCTAGAGATCTACAGGGGGCCACTAATGAAAAACTGTTTTTT.

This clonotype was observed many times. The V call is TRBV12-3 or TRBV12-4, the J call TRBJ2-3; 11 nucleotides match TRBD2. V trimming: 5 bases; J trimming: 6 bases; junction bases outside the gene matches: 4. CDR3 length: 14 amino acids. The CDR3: CASSLIAGGDTQYF. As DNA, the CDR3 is TGTGCCAGCAGTCTCATAGCGGGAGGGGATACGCAGTATTTT.

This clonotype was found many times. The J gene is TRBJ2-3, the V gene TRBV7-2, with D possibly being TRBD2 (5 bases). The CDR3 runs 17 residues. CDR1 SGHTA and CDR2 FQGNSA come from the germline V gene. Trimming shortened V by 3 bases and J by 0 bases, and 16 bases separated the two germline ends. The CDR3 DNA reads TGTGCCAGCAGCTTCCTACCGTCCGGAGGCAGCACAGATACGCAGTATTTT. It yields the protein CASSFLPSGGSTDTQYF.

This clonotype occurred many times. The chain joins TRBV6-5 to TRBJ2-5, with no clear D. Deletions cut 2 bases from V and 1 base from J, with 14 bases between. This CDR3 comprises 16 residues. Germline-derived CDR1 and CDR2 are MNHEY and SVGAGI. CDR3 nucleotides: TGTGCCAGCAGTTACGGACCCTCGGTCTCCCAAGAGACCCAGTACTTC. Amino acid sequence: CASSYGPSVSQETQYF.

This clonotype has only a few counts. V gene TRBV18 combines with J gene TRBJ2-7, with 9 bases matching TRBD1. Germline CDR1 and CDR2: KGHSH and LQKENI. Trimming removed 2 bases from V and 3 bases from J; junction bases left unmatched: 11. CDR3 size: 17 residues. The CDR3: CASSPSPTGGGHYEQYF. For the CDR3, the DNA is TGTGCCAGCTCACCATCCCCGACAGGGGGGGGTCACTACGAGCAGTACTTC. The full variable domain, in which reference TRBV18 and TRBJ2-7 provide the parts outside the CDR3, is NAGVMQNPRHLVRRRGQEARLRCSPMKGHSHVYWYRQLPEEGLKFMVYLQKENIIDESGMPKERFSAEFPKEGPSILRIQQVVRGDSAAYFCASSPSPTGGGHYEQYFGPGTRLTVT.

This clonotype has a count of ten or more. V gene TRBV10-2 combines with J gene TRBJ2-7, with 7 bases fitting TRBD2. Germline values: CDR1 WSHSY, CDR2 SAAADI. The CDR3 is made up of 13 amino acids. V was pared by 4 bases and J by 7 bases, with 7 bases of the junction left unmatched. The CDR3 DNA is TGCGCCAGCAGTGGCCTAGCGGTGATGGAGCAGTACTTC. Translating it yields CASSGLAVMEQYF.

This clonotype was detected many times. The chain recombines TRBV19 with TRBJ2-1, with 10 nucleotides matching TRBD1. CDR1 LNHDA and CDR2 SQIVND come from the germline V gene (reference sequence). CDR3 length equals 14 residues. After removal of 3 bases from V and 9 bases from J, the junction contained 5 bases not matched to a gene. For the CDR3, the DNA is TGTGCCAGTAGTATCGGGACAGGGGTCAGTGAGCAGTTCTTC. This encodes CASSIGTGVSEQFF.

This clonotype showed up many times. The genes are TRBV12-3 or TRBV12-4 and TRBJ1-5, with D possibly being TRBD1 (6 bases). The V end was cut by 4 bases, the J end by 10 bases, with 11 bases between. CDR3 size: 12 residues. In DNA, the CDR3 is TGTGCCAGCAGTTCCACAGGGTCACCCCAGCATTTT. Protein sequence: CASSSTGSPQHF.

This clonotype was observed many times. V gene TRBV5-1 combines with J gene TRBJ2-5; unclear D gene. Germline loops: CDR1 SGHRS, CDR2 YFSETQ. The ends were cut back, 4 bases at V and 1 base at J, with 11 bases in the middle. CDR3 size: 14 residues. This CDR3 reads CASSPTRSQETQYF. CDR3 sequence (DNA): TGCGCCAGCAGCCCGACGCGGTCCCAAGAGACCCAGTACTTC.

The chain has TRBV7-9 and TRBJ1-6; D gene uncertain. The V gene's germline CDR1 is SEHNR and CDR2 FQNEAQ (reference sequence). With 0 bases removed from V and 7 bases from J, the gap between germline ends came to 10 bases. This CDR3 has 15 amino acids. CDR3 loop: CASSLAGLENSPLHF. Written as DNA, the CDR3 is TGTGCCAGCAGCTTAGCAGGACTGGAGAATTCACCCCTCCACTTT.

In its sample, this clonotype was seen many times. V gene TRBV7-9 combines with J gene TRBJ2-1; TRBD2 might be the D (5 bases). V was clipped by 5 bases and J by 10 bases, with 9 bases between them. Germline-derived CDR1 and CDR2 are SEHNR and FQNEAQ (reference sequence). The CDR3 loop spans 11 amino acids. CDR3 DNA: TGTGCCAGCAGCCACCCGGGAGAGCAGTTCTTC. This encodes CASSHPGEQFF. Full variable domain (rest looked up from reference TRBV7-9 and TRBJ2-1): DTGVSQNPRHKITKRGQNVTFRCDPISEHNRLYWYRQTLGQGPEFLTYFQNEAQLEKSRLLSDRFSAERPKGSFSTLEIQRTEQGDSAMYLCASSHPGEQFFGPGTRLTVL.

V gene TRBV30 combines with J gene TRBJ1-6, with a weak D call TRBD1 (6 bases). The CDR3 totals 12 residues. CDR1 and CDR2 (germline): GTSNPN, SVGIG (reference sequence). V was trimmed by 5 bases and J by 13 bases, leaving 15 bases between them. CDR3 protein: CAWSETGYPLHF. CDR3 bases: TGTGCCTGGTCAGAAACAGGGTACCCCCTCCACTTT.

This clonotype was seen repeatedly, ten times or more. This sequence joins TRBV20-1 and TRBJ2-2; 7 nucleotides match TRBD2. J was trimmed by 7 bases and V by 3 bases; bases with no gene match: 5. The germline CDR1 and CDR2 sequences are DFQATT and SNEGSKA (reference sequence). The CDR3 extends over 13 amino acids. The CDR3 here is CSASSQRDGELFF. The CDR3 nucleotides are TGCAGTGCTAGCTCCCAGCGGGACGGGGAGCTGTTTTTT.

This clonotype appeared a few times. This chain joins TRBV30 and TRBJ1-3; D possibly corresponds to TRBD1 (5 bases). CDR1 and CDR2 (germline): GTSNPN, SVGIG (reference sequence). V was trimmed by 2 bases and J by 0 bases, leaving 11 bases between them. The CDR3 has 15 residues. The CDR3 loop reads CAWSRDSSSGNTIYF. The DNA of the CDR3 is TGTGCCTGGAGTAGAGACAGCAGCTCTGGAAACACCATATATTTT.

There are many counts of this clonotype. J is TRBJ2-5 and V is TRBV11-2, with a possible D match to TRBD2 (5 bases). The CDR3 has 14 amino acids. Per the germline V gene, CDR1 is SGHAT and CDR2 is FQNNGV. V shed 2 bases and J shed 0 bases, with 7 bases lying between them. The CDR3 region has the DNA TGTGCCAGCAGCTTACCGGACTACCAAGAGACCCAGTACTTC. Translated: CASSLPDYQETQYF. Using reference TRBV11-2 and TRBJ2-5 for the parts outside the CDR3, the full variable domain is EAGVAQSPRYKIIEKRQSVAFWCNPISGHATLYWYQQILGQGPKLLIQFQNNGVVDDSQLPKDRFSAERLKGVDSTLKIQPAKLEDSAVYLCASSLPDYQETQYFGPGTRLLVL.

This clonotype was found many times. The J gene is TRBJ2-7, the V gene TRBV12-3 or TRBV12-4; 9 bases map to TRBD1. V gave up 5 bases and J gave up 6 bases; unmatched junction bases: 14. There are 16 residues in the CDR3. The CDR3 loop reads CASSTLQGASEGEQYF. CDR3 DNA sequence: TGTGCCAGCAGTACCTTACAGGGGGCAAGTGAGGGCGAGCAGTACTTC.

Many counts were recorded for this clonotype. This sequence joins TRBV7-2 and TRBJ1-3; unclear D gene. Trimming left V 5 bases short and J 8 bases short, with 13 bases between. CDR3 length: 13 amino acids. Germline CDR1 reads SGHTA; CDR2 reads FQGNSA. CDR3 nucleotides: TGTGCCAGCAGCGTAAAATTCACTGACACCATATATTTT. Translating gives CASSVKFTDTIYF.

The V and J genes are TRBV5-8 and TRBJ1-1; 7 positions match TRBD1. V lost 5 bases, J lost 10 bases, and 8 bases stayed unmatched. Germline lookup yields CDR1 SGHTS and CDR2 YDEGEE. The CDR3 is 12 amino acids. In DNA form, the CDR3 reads TGTGCCAGCAGTTGGACAGGCTTCATAGCTTTCTTT. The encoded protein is CASSWTGFIAFF.

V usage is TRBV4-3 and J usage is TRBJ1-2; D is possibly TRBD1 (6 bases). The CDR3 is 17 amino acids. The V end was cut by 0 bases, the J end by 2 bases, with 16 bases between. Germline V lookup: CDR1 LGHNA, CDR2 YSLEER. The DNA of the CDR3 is TGCGCCAGCAGCCAAGAGTCGGGGGGCGTTCGAAACTATGGCTACACCTTC. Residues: CASSQESGGVRNYGYTF.

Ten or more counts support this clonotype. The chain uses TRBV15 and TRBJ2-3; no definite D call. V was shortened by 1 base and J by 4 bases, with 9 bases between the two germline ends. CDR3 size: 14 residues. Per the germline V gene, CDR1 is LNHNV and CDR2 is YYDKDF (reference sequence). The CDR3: CATSRGAEADTQYF. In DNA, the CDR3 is TGTGCCACCAGCAGAGGGGCCGAGGCAGATACGCAGTATTTT. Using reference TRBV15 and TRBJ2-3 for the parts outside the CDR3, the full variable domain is DAMVIQNPRYQVTQFGKPVTLSCSQTLNHNVMYWYQQKSSQAPKLLFHYYDKDFNNEADTPDNFQSRRPNTSFCFLDIRSPGLGDTAMYLCATSRGAEADTQYFGPGTRLTVL.

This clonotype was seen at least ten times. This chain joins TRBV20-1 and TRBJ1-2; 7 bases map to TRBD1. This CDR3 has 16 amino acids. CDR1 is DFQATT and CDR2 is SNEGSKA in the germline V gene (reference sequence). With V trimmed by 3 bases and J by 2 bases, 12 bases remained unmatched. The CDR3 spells CSARRQGLLPNYGYTF. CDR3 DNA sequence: TGCAGTGCTAGGAGACAGGGATTATTGCCGAACTATGGCTACACCTTC.

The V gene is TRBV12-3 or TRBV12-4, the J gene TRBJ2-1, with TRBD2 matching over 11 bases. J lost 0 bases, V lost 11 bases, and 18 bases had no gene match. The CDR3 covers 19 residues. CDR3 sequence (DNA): TGTGCCCGCGGGGAAGGTAGCGGGAGGGCCCTGCTCTCCTACAATGAGCAGTTCTTC. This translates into CARGEGSGRALLSYNEQFF.

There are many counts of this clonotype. The CDR3 loop reads CASSLLLGGEAFF. As DNA, the CDR3 is TGTGCCAGCAGCCTCCTGTTGGGGGGCGAAGCTTTCTTT. V and J are TRBV3-1 and TRBJ1-1; D might be TRBD1 (6 bases). The CDR3 length is 13 residues. Germline V gene lookup returns CDR1 LGHDT and CDR2 YNNKEL (reference sequence). The V end was cut by 4 bases, the J end by 8 bases, with 14 bases between.

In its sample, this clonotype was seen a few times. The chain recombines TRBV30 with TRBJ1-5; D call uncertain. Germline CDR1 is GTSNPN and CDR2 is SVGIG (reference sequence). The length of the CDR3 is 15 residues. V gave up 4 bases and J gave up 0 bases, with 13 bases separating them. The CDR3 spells CAWNEGPYSNQPQHF. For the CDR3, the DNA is TGTGCCTGGAACGAGGGCCCTTATAGCAATCAGCCCCAGCATTTT.

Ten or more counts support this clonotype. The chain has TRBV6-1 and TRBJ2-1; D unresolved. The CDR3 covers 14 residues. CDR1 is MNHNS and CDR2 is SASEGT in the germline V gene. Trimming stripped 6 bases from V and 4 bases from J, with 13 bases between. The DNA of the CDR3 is TGTGCCAGCAGCCGTGGCACTACGTACAATGAGCAGTTCTTC. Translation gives CASSRGTTYNEQFF.

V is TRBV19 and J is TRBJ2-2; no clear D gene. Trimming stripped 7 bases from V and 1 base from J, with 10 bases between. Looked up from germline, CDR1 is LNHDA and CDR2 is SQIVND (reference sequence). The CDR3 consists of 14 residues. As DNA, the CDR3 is TGTGCCAGTACCCCGGACCGGAACACCGGGGAGCTGTTTTTT. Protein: CASTPDRNTGELFF.

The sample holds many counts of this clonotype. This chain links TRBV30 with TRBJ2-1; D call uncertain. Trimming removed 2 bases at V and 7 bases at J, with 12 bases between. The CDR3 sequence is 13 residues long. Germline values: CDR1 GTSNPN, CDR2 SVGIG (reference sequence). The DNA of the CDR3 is TGTGCCTGGAGTAAATGGATCAATAATGAGCAGTTCTTC. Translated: CAWSKWINNEQFF.